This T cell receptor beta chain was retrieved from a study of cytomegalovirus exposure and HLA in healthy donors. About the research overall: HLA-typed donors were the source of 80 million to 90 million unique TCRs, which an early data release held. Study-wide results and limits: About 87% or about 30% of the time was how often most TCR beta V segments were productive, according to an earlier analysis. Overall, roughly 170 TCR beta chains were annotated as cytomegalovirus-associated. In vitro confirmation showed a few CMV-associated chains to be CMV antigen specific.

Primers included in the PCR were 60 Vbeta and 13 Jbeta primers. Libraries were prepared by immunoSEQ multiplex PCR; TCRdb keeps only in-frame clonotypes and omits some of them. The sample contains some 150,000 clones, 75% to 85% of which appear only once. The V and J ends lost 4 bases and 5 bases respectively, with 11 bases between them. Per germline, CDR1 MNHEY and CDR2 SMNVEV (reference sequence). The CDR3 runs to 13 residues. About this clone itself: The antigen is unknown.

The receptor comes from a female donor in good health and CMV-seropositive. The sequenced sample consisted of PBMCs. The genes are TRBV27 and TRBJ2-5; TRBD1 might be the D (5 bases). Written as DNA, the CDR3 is TGTGCCAGCAGTTCTTGGGGCGATGAGACCCAGTACTTC. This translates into CASSSWGDETQYF.